This T cell receptor (beta chain) was sequenced for a study of identical twins (dated by TCRdb to 2016 to 2017). About the full investigation: To test whether fetal clonotypes persist, this study deep-sequenced TCR alpha and beta repertoires from monozygotic twins, from unrelated adults of various ages, and from cord blood. To rule out contamination, the twin experiments were replicated at different times with different library preparation protocols.

V is pared back by 4 bases and J by 7 bases, with 10 bases lying between the germline termini. The CDR3 runs 12 residues from the cysteine to the phenylalanine. The read is trimmed to its CDR3 DNA, 36 bases read in frame from base 1. CDR1 SQVTM and CDR2 ANQGSEA are derived from the germline V gene. What the study reported, not specific to this receptor: Fewer insertions were carried by abundant cord blood beta clonotypes, a similar but weaker trend appeared in young adult naive repertoires, and no such trend appeared in memory repertoires. Compared with coincidental sharing between unrelated individuals, out-of-frame TCR alpha sequences shared between twins had an excess of sequences with low generation probability. Out-of-frame TCR alpha sharing in monozygotic twins was systematically underestimated by recombination models, whereas sharing between unrelated individuals was in agreement with the recombination models. Excess twin sharing in beta out-of-frame sequences was weaker because fewer shared sequences lowered the signal-to-noise ratio. Because the same donors could not be followed over many years, the conclusions relied on cross-sectional statistical analysis. Zero-insertion analyses could be partly confounded by invariant T cells such as MAIT and iNKT, though diverse VJ usage argued against such confounding for most clonotypes.

Libraries came from 5' RACE. The listed sequencing device is Illumina HiSeq 2000. Template switching added a universal primer binding site, and the final cDNA carried a unique molecular identifier that allowed TCR cDNA molecules to be counted accurately. Specific primers in the conserved constant-segment region were used to synthesize first-strand cDNA for the TCR alpha and beta chains. Each cDNA library was double barcoded, with a SMART-Mk sample barcode plus Illumina barcodes, to control for contamination. TruSeq adapter sequences along with Illumina sample barcodes were introduced in two successive PCR steps. The Illumina HiSeq platform was used with custom primers to sequence TCR alpha and beta cDNA libraries. The study's own analysis went as follows. Unique molecular identifiers were extracted from raw reads with MiGEC, and CDR3 positions were determined with MiXCR. For each individual, recombination models were inferred using an EM algorithm with the repgenHMM and IGoR tools. The analysis of shared clonotypes was done with the tcR package in R, with sharing normalized by the product of cloneset sizes. To study raw recombination without the effects of thymic and clonal selection, out-of-frame nonproductive sequences were analyzed. TCRdb's own reprocessing of the public reads used fastp at Q25 and MiXCR and kept productive beta chains. Each CDR3 protein appears once, grouped with its most common genes and DNA. The V and J calls and clone size come from TCRdb's table, not from the authors' own analysis. The sample includes approximately 670,000 distinct CDR3 sequences, with 5.5% to 7.5% observed a single time. The ten biggest clones cover about 1.8% of the sample.

Every donor was a healthy Caucasian. Three unrelated non-twin adults were also sequenced: a male aged 18 to 29, a male aged 50 to 60 and a female aged 50 to 60. Using Miltenyi CD45RO+ enrichment and human naive T-cell isolation kits, memory (CD45RO+) and naive T cells were isolated from PBMC. This clonotype was picked up many times. No cognate antigen has been identified for it. Within one base of it there is no much larger clone, and no base qualities were kept. The rearranged segments are TRBV29-1 and TRBJ2-2; the D gene is perhaps TRBD1 or TRBD2, as each covers 5 bases. The receptor's source is a man between 18 and 29 years old in good health. The sample was naive T cells sorted from blood. The cell subset or site label, as the study defines it: cells isolated with a human naive T-cell isolation kit. The CDR3: CSVALGVGELFF. The sequence in DNA is TGCAGCGTTGCTCTGGGGGTCGGGGAGCTGTTTTTT.